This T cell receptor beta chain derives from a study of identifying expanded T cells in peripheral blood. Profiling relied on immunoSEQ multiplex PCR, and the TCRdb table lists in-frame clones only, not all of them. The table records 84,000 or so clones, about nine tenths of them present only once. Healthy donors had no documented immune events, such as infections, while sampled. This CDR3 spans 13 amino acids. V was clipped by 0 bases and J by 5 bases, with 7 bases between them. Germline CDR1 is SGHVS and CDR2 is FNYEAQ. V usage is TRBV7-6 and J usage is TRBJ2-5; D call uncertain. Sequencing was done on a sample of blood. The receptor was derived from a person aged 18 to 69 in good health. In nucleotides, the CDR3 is TGTGCCAGCAGCTTAGCCGTCGGGGAGACCCAGTACTTC. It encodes CASSLAVGETQYF. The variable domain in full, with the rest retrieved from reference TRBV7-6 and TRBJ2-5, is GAGVSQSPRYKVTKRGQDVALRCDPISGHVSLYWYRQALGQGPEFLTYFNYEAQQDKSGLPNDRFSAERPEGSISTLTIQRTEQRDSAMYRCASSLAVGETQYFGPGTRLLVL.